This entry lists 27 T cell receptor beta chains sequenced from one sample in a study of regulatory T cells in long-lasting Graves disease. Libraries of TCR beta came from iRepertoire HTBI primers plus Arm-PCR of CDR3 regions. TCRdb ran MiXCR on the multiplex PCR reads and lists one entry per CDR3 protein. The sample shows 500,000 to 700,000 distinct CDR3 sequences, 25% to 30% of them seen only once. The time point is: persistent/refractory GD, antithyroid drugs over 5 years with positive TRAb. The TCR library was made from RNA that had been extracted from PBMCs in TRIzol. The sequenced sample was peripheral blood mononuclear cells (PBMCs), obtained when the disease was refractory, from a patient treated with antithyroid drugs. These receptors all stem from a female donor with Graves disease.

This clonotype was picked up a small number of times. The chain employs TRBV24-1 and TRBJ2-2; 8 bases are a match to TRBD1. The CDR3 spans 15 residues. Germline V lookup: CDR1 KGHDR, CDR2 SFDVKD. Trimming took 3 bases from V and 4 from J; bases not matched to a gene: 3. For the CDR3, the DNA is TGTGCCACCAGTGATAACGGACAGGGCACCGGGGAGCTGTTTTTT. The encoded protein is CATSDNGQGTGELFF.

This chain links TRBV19 with TRBJ1-2; the D is unclear. This CDR3 has 15 amino acids. From germline, CDR1 is LNHDA and CDR2 SQIVND (reference sequence). V lost 7 bases and J lost 2, with 17 bases in between. The CDR3 region has the DNA TGTGCCAGTAAGGGTTTGGTGGGAAACAACTATGGCTACACCTTC. Its protein product is CASKGLVGNNYGYTF.

This chain joins TRBV29-1 and TRBJ2-5; D remains ambiguous. CDR1 and CDR2 from the germline V gene are SQVTM and ANQGSEA. The V end was cut by 4 bases, the J end by 4 bases, with 13 bases between. The CDR3 is 13 amino acids. The CDR3, as DNA: TGCAGCGTTGTTCCCAGAGGTGGAGAGACCCAGTACTTC. Translating gives CSVVPRGGETQYF.

V usage is TRBV24-1 and J usage is TRBJ1-2; D is unresolved. The length of the CDR3 is 13 residues. The germline gives CDR1 KGHDR, CDR2 SFDVKD. V lost 7 bases and J 2 bases, leaving 10 bases between the germline ends. The CDR3 coding sequence is TGTGCCACCAGAGGACCGCTAAACTATGGCTACACCTTC. Translation gives CATRGPLNYGYTF.

This clonotype was observed a handful of times. The chain has TRBV7-9 and TRBJ1-6; D is possibly TRBD1 (6 bases). This CDR3 comprises 14 residues. V dropped 1 base and J dropped 9 bases, with 10 bases sitting between them. CDR1 and CDR2 (germline): SEHNR, FQNEAQ (reference sequence). CDR3 DNA: TGTGCCAGCAGCTTAGGCGCAGGGGCTTCACCCCTCCACTTT. It encodes CASSLGAGASPLHF.

This clonotype was seen a few times. The V and J genes are TRBV20-1 and TRBJ2-7, with 8 bases that match TRBD2. This CDR3 is built from 12 residues. Germline loops: CDR1 DFQATT, CDR2 SNEGSKA (reference sequence). The trim removed 6 bases at V and 6 bases at J, leaving 7 bases unmatched. CDR3 sequence: CSATAGVIEQYF. CDR3 sequence (DNA): TGCAGTGCAACAGCGGGAGTGATCGAGCAGTACTTC.

The chain carries TRBV24-1 and TRBJ1-5, with a weak D call TRBD1 (5 bases). V was trimmed by 7 bases and J by 5 bases, leaving 5 bases between them. The germline gives CDR1 KGHDR, CDR2 SFDVKD. The CDR3 spans 11 residues. CDR3 in amino acids: CATRGDQPQHF. Written as DNA, the CDR3 is TGTGCCACCAGAGGGGATCAGCCCCAGCATTTT.

V usage is TRBV7-9 and J usage is TRBJ1-6; D is perhaps TRBD1 (6 bases). Per the germline V gene, CDR1 is SEHNR and CDR2 is FQNEAQ (reference sequence). Trimming pared 6 bases from V and 7 bases from J, leaving 16 bases between. The CDR3 spans 15 residues. In DNA form, the CDR3 reads TGTGCCAGCAGGGCGACAGGAGGATTGAATTCACCCCTCCACTTT. As protein: CASRATGGLNSPLHF.

This clonotype has a handful of counts. This rearrangement joins TRBV6-1 to TRBJ1-1; possibly TRBD1 for D (6 bases). The germline gives CDR1 MNHNS, CDR2 SASEGT. The germline V and J ends were trimmed by 4 bases and 3 bases, with 18 bases remaining between them. This CDR3 contains 16 residues. Here the CDR3 DNA reads TGTGCCAGCAGTGTATCAGGGGCGGTAGTGGACACTGAAGCTTTCTTT. Translation gives CASSVSGAVVDTEAFF.

The V call is TRBV27, the J call TRBJ2-7; no firm D call. The CDR3 covers 10 residues. Deletions cut 10 bases from V and 5 bases from J, with 9 bases between. In germline, CDR1 is MNHEY, CDR2 SMNVEV (reference sequence). The CDR3 region is CAIGRNEQYF. The DNA for the CDR3 is TGTGCCATCGGTAGAAACGAGCAGTACTTC.

The chain combines TRBV20-1 with TRBJ2-1; 7 bases match TRBD2. Germline lookup yields CDR1 DFQATT and CDR2 SNEGSKA (reference sequence). J was trimmed by 9 bases and V by 4 bases; bases with no gene match: 12. The CDR3 spans 14 residues. The CDR3 coding sequence is TGCAGTGCTAAGAGGGCGGGAGAATGGGGTGAGCAGTTCTTC. Encoded protein: CSAKRAGEWGEQFF.

In this sample, this clonotype turned up a few times. The V and J genes are TRBV25-1 and TRBJ1-2; tentative D call: TRBD1 (6 bases). With 6 bases removed from V and 5 bases from J, the gap between germline ends came to 16 bases. Germline loops: CDR1 MGHDK, CDR2 SYGVNS. The CDR3 consists of 14 residues. The CDR3 reads CASSEGYREYGYTF. The CDR3 nucleotides read TGTGCCAGCAGCGAGGGGTACAGGGAGTATGGCTACACCTTC.

A few counts support this clonotype. This chain joins TRBV12-3 or TRBV12-4 and TRBJ2-7; 8 bases align to TRBD2. V gave up 6 bases and J gave up 5 bases; unmatched junction bases: 9. CDR3 length: 14 amino acids. The chain's CDR3 is CASRSGTSYNEQYF. The CDR3 nucleotides are TGTGCCAGCAGGTCCGGGACTAGTTACAACGAGCAGTACTTC.

This chain uses TRBV6-4 with TRBJ1-5; D call uncertain. There are 15 residues in the CDR3. Per the germline V gene, CDR1 is MRHNA and CDR2 is SNTAGT. V lost 6 bases to trimming and J lost 4 bases, with 16 bases between them. The CDR3 coding sequence is TGTGCCAGCAGCCCGGCTACGGGGAGTAATCAGCCCCAGCATTTT. Encoded protein: CASSPATGSNQPQHF.

This chain joins TRBV6-1 and TRBJ1-1; D is possibly TRBD1 (6 bases). Germline CDR1 is MNHNS and CDR2 is SASEGT. Trimming stripped 4 bases from V and 6 bases from J, with 15 bases between. There are 14 residues in the CDR3. The CDR3 here is CASSAGLDRPEAFF. In DNA, the CDR3 is TGTGCCAGCAGTGCTGGGCTGGACAGACCTGAAGCTTTCTTT.

This clonotype has just a few counts. The chain is built from TRBV6-1 and TRBJ1-2, with D possibly matching TRBD1 (6 bases). Germline V gene lookup returns CDR1 MNHNS and CDR2 SASEGT. The ends were cut back, 2 bases at V and 5 bases at J, with 18 bases in the middle. The CDR3 totals 16 residues. The CDR3 nucleotides read TGTGCCAGCAGTGAATCGGCCTGGGCAGGGGCTTATGGCTACACCTTC. Its translation: CASSESAWAGAYGYTF.

This clonotype showed up just a few times. V usage is TRBV28 and J usage is TRBJ1-1; D gene unclear. Germline V gene data show CDR1 as MDHEN and CDR2 as SYDVKM. The V end lost 3 bases, the J end lost 5 bases, and 16 bases lay between the germline ends. CDR3 length equals 15 residues. In nucleotides, the CDR3 is TGTGCCAGCAGTTTTAATTCCCCGGGCCGTACTGAAGCTTTCTTT. This codes for CASSFNSPGRTEAFF. Drawing the rest from reference TRBV28 and TRBJ1-1, the complete variable domain is DVKVTQSSRYLVKRTGEKVFLECVQDMDHENMFWYRQDPGLGLRLIYFSYDVKMKEKGDIPEGYSVSREKKERFSLILESASTNQTSMYLCASSFNSPGRTEAFFGQGTRLTVV.

This clonotype was detected a few times. J is TRBJ2-5 and V is TRBV19; 10 nucleotides agree with TRBD2. This CDR3 has 13 residues. Germline-derived CDR1 and CDR2 are LNHDA and SQIVND (reference sequence). CDR3 bases: TGTGCTAGCCAGCGGGAGGGCCAAGAGACCCAGTACTTC. Its protein is CASQREGQETQYF.

The chain joins TRBV25-1 to TRBJ2-3, with 8 bases identical to TRBD2. Losses at the gene ends were 1 base for V and 4 bases for J; bases not matched to a gene: 4. The germline V gene encodes CDR1 MGHDK and CDR2 SYGVNS. The length of the CDR3 is 15 residues. The CDR3 nucleotides read TGTGCCAGCAGTGAATTGGCGGGAGGACCAGATACGCAGTATTTT. Protein sequence: CASSELAGGPDTQYF.

In this sample, this clonotype turned up many times. The chain uses TRBV6-5 and TRBJ2-2, with TRBD2 identical over 11 bases. Germline CDR1 and CDR2: MNHEY and SVGAGI. With 3 bases clipped from V and 0 bases from J, the junction kept 12 bases outside the gene matches. The CDR3 extends over 20 amino acids. CDR3 nucleotide sequence: TGTGCCAGCAGTTATTCCTCTAGCGGGAGGTTCTACACGAACACCGGGGAGCTGTTTTTT. Translation: CASSYSSSGRFYTNTGELFF.

The V call is TRBV18, the J call TRBJ2-7; 11 nucleotides line up with TRBD2. CDR1 KGHSH and CDR2 LQKENI come from the germline V gene. The length of the CDR3 is 15 residues. With 4 bases clipped from V and 2 bases from J, the junction kept 4 bases outside the gene matches. The CDR3 region has the DNA TGTGCCAGCTCACGGGGACTAGCGGTAGCCTACGAGCAGTACTTC. It is translated as CASSRGLAVAYEQYF.

This clonotype has ten or more counts. The chain uses TRBV6-1 and TRBJ2-7, with D possibly matching TRBD2 (6 bases). The germline V and J ends were trimmed by 7 bases and 4 bases, with 20 bases remaining between them. Germline V gene data show CDR1 as MNHNS and CDR2 as SASEGT. CDR3 size: 15 residues. The CDR3 spells CASNTPVAGRYEQYF. The CDR3 DNA is TGTGCCAGCAATACCCCCGTTGCAGGGAGGTACGAGCAGTACTTC.

The chain couples TRBV20-1 to TRBJ2-7; D is unresolved. The ends were cut back, 6 bases at V and 2 bases at J, with 17 bases in the middle. The CDR3 runs 14 residues. CDR1 is DFQATT and CDR2 is SNEGSKA in the germline V gene (reference sequence). The CDR3 protein is CSAPKSGLAYEQYF. DNA of the CDR3: TGCAGTGCCCCCAAGTCAGGTTTAGCCTACGAGCAGTACTTC.

This clonotype was seen a handful of times. This rearrangement joins TRBV7-3 to TRBJ2-7; 9 bases line up with TRBD1. Trimming took 4 bases from V and 7 from J; bases not matched to a gene: 17. Germline loops: CDR1 SGHTA, CDR2 FQGTGA. CDR3 length equals 17 residues. CDR3 protein: CASSSAPLIQGAGEQYF. The CDR3 DNA reads as TGTGCCAGCAGCTCCGCACCCCTTATACAGGGGGCAGGGGAGCAGTACTTC.

The V call is TRBV29-1, the J call TRBJ1-1; no reliable D call. V lost 0 bases and J lost 1, with 6 bases in between. The CDR3 has 13 residues. CDR1 and CDR2 (germline): SQVTM, ANQGSEA. For the CDR3, the DNA is TGCAGCGTTGAAGAACAGACGAACACTGAAGCTTTCTTT. It yields the protein CSVEEQTNTEAFF.

CDR3 nucleotides: TGTGCCAGCAGTTTGCTCGGCCCCACAGATACGCAGTATTTT. This gives the protein CASSLLGPTDTQYF. The chain joins TRBV12-3 or TRBV12-4 to TRBJ2-3; D unresolved. This CDR3 region has 14 residues. V gave up 3 bases and J gave up 2 bases, with 9 bases separating them.

This clonotype was seen more than once but under ten times. The CDR3 region is CASSYRGSTDTQYF. CDR3 in DNA: TGTGCCAGCAGCTACAGGGGTAGCACAGATACGCAGTATTTT. V usage is TRBV7-3 and J usage is TRBJ2-3; 7 nucleotides agree with TRBD1. The V gene end was trimmed by 4 bases and the J gene end by 0 bases; junction bases not matched to a gene: 1. Germline values: CDR1 SGHTA, CDR2 FQGTGA. The length of the CDR3 is 14 residues.